These T cell receptor beta chains were read from a single sample in a study of T cell responses to AZD1222 COVID-19 vaccine. Some clones are missing from TCRdb's copy, which holds only in-frame ones; the method was immunoSEQ multiplex PCR. The sample yields about 130,000 clones, about 86% seen once. The input for sequencing was peripheral blood, taken on day 0 of AZD1222 vaccination. Receptors were obtained from an adult in good health. CDR3s include the opening cysteine and the closing phenylalanine or tryptophan. Fields, in order: D gene, J gene, V gene, clone size, CDR3 protein, CDR3 DNA. D genes are given only for firm matches. Size tells how often a clone was seen (once, few, many) or the class of an expanded clone, and some rows leave it out.

D gene: NA; J gene: TRBJ1-1; V gene: TRBV3-1/TRBV3-2; clone size: NA; CDR3 protein: CASSLRATPEAFF; CDR3 DNA: TGTGCCAGCAGCCTTAGGGCCACTCCGGAAGCTTTCTTT
D gene: TRBD1; J gene: TRBJ1-6; V gene: TRBV11-3; clone size: NA; CDR3 protein: CASSPGQASPLHF; CDR3 DNA: TGTGCCAGCAGCCCGGGACAGGCTTCACCCCTCCACTTT
D gene: NA; J gene: TRBJ1-3; V gene: TRBV24-1; clone size: NA; CDR3 protein: CATSDGQLSSGNTIYF; CDR3 DNA: TGTGCCACCAGTGATGGACAGCTCAGCTCTGGAAACACCATATATTTT
D gene: NA; J gene: TRBJ2-7; V gene: TRBV12-2; clone size: NA; CDR3 protein: CASRLAAGAATYEQYF; CDR3 DNA: TGTGCAAGTCGCTTAGCAGCGGGGGCGGCCACCTACGAGCAGTACTTC
D gene: TRBD2; J gene: TRBJ2-5; V gene: TRBV7-2; clone size: few; CDR3 protein: CASSPIGLAETQYF; CDR3 DNA: TGTGCCAGCAGCCCCATTGGACTAGCGGAGACCCAGTACTTC
D gene: NA; J gene: TRBJ1-1; V gene: TRBV19; clone size: NA; CDR3 protein: CASSTGKNTEAFF; CDR3 DNA: TGTGCCAGTAGTACAGGGAAGAACACTGAAGCTTTCTTT
D gene: NA; J gene: TRBJ1-6; V gene: TRBV19; clone size: NA; CDR3 protein: CASSIDGSSYNSPLHF; CDR3 DNA: TGTGCCAGTAGTATCGACGGGAGCTCCTATAATTCACCCCTCCACTTT
D gene: NA; J gene: TRBJ1-1; V gene: TRBV6-2/TRBV6-3; clone size: NA; CDR3 protein: CASSYKTGEAFF; CDR3 DNA: TGTGCCAGCAGTTATAAGACAGGAGAAGCTTTCTTT
D gene: NA; J gene: TRBJ1-5; V gene: TRBV4-3; clone size: medium-sized; CDR3 protein: CASSQDLGLYQPQHF; CDR3 DNA: TGCGCCAGCAGCCAAGATTTGGGCCTATACCAGCCCCAGCATTTT
D gene: TRBD1; J gene: TRBJ2-7; V gene: TRBV19; clone size: NA; CDR3 protein: CASSISDRASYEQYF; CDR3 DNA: TGTGCCAGTAGTATATCCGACAGGGCGTCCTACGAGCAGTACTTC
D gene: TRBD2; J gene: TRBJ2-7; V gene: TRBV2; clone size: few; CDR3 protein: CASSQTSGRTYEQYF; CDR3 DNA: TGTGCCAGCAGTCAAACTAGCGGGCGCACCTACGAGCAGTACTTC
D gene: NA; J gene: TRBJ1-1; V gene: TRBV6-1; clone size: once; CDR3 protein: CASSDRAEFTEAFF; CDR3 DNA: TGTGCCAGCAGTGACAGGGCTGAATTCACTGAAGCTTTCTTT
D gene: TRBD1; J gene: TRBJ2-3; V gene: TRBV3-1/TRBV3-2; clone size: NA; CDR3 protein: CASSLGQPTDTQYF; CDR3 DNA: TGTGCCAGCAGCCTGGGACAGCCCACAGATACGCAGTATTTT
D gene: TRBD2; J gene: TRBJ2-3; V gene: TRBV5-4; clone size: NA; CDR3 protein: CASSFKRLAGGLGTDTQYF; CDR3 DNA: TGTGCCAGCAGCTTCAAGAGACTAGCGGGAGGGCTGGGCACAGATACGCAGTATTTT
D gene: TRBD2; J gene: TRBJ2-7; V gene: TRBV19; clone size: NA; CDR3 protein: CASSLAGGSYEQYF; CDR3 DNA: TGTGCCAGTAGTCTAGCGGGAGGATCCTACGAGCAGTACTTC
D gene: NA; J gene: TRBJ2-7; V gene: TRBV7-8; clone size: NA; CDR3 protein: CASRQHPGTGSSYEQYF; CDR3 DNA: TGTGCCAGCAGACAACACCCAGGAACAGGGAGCTCCTACGAGCAGTACTTC
D gene: NA; J gene: TRBJ1-1; V gene: TRBV6-6; clone size: NA; CDR3 protein: CASSYQRGGRNTEAFF; CDR3 DNA: TGTGCCAGCAGTTATCAACGAGGGGGGAGGAACACTGAAGCTTTCTTT
D gene: TRBD1; J gene: TRBJ1-1; V gene: TRBV2; clone size: NA; CDR3 protein: CASSGQGRNTEAFF; CDR3 DNA: TGTGCCAGCAGTGGACAGGGGCGGAACACTGAAGCTTTCTTT
D gene: NA; J gene: TRBJ2-2; V gene: TRBV7-7; clone size: once; CDR3 protein: CASSLFGSGSGNTGELFF; CDR3 DNA: TGTGCCAGCAGCTTATTCGGATCGGGTAGCGGGAACACCGGGGAGCTGTTTTTT
D gene: NA; J gene: TRBJ1-3; V gene: TRBV7-2; clone size: NA; CDR3 protein: CASSPRSGGNTIYF; CDR3 DNA: TGTGCCAGCAGCCCGCGATCCGGGGGGAACACCATATATTTT
D gene: NA; J gene: TRBJ2-1; V gene: TRBV9; clone size: NA; CDR3 protein: CASSVAGLHNEQFF; CDR3 DNA: TGTGCCAGCAGCGTAGCAGGGCTCCACAATGAGCAGTTCTTC
D gene: NA; J gene: TRBJ2-3; V gene: TRBV28; clone size: NA; CDR3 protein: CASSGQGTKTDTQYF; CDR3 DNA: TGTGCCAGCAGTGGCCAGGGGACAAAGACAGATACGCAGTATTTT
D gene: TRBD2; J gene: TRBJ2-2; V gene: TRBV24-1; clone size: NA; CDR3 protein: CATSDRTSGSGTGELFF; CDR3 DNA: TGTGCCACCAGTGATAGGACTAGCGGGAGTGGGACCGGGGAGCTGTTTTTT
D gene: NA; J gene: TRBJ2-7; V gene: TRBV10-2; clone size: NA; CDR3 protein: CASSVAAYEQYF; CDR3 DNA: TGCGCCAGCAGTGTAGCTGCCTACGAGCAGTACTTC
D gene: TRBD1; J gene: TRBJ2-4; V gene: TRBV18; clone size: NA; CDR3 protein: CASSLTGGEEKNIQYF; CDR3 DNA: TGTGCCAGCTCACTCACAGGGGGCGAAGAAAAAAACATTCAGTACTTC